The 23 T cell receptor beta chains below were found in one sample sequenced in a study of CD8 T cells in ankylosing spondylitis. Study conclusions and caveats: A motif of roughly eight highly homologous TCR beta variants was seen as apparently characteristic of ankylosing spondylitis blood.

The antigens these receptors bind are not known. One entry per CDR3 protein results from TCRdb running MiXCR on the 5' RACE reads. The sample gives about 330,000 distinct CDR3 sequences, 6.5% to 10% of which show up once; less than 15% is in the top ten. The sample was blood, either unsorted or a sorted T cell fraction (not recorded which). Receptors were obtained from a male donor with ankylosing spondylitis.

This clonotype was counted ten times or more. The chain joins TRBV20-1 to TRBJ1-3; no clear D. The germline V gene has CDR1 DFQATT and CDR2 SNEGSKA (reference sequence). CDR3 size: 14 residues. Between the trimmed V and J ends, which lost 1 base and 0 bases, there was a span of 7 bases. The CDR3 here is CSARVVGSGNTIYF. The CDR3 nucleotides read TGCAGTGCTAGAGTTGTGGGCTCTGGAAACACCATATATTTT.

A few counts support this clonotype. The V gene is TRBV29-1, the J gene TRBJ2-3; 9 bases align to TRBD2. This CDR3 is built from 17 residues. Germline-derived CDR1 and CDR2 are SQVTM and ANQGSEA. Trimming cost V 8 bases and J 2 bases; bases outside gene matches: 17. The CDR3 protein is CSFSSPPPSGVTDTQYF. The CDR3 DNA is TGCAGCTTCTCCTCCCCCCCCCCTAGCGGGGTCACAGATACGCAGTATTTT.

The chain recombines TRBV20-1 with TRBJ2-1, with 12 positions matching TRBD2. The CDR3 loop spans 15 amino acids. V shed 3 bases and J 5 bases; nucleotides not matched to a gene: 5. Germline V gives CDR1 DFQATT, CDR2 SNEGSKA (reference sequence). CDR3 in DNA: TGCAGTGCTAGGACTAGCGGGAGTGTGGACAATGAGCAGTTCTTC. Protein sequence: CSARTSGSVDNEQFF.

The table lists this clonotype with a few counts. This chain connects TRBV9 to TRBJ1-2; 8 bases map to TRBD1. Germline CDR1 and CDR2: SGDLS and YYNGEE. CDR3 size: 15 residues. V lost 4 bases, J lost 2 bases, and 7 bases stayed unmatched. As DNA, the CDR3 is TGTGCCAGCAGCCCAGGGACAGGTTCAAACTATGGCTACACCTTC. Its protein is CASSPGTGSNYGYTF.

This clonotype was observed a few times. V gene TRBV3-1 combines with J gene TRBJ2-7; 10 nucleotides match TRBD2. Germline CDR1 and CDR2: LGHDT and YNNKEL (reference sequence). The CDR3 has 17 residues. V gave up 2 bases and J gave up 0 bases; unmatched junction bases: 7. CDR3 nucleotides: TGTGCCAGCAGCCAATGGGAAGCGGGAGGGAACTCCTACGAGCAGTACTTC. As protein: CASSQWEAGGNSYEQYF.

The chain is built from TRBV7-8 and TRBJ1-2; a possible D gene is TRBD1 (6 bases). V was pared by 0 bases and J by 0 bases, with 14 bases between. CDR1 and CDR2 (germline): SGHVS, FQNEAQ. This CDR3 contains 17 residues. CDR3 DNA sequence: TGTGCCAGCAGCTTAGCGACAGGTCTGAGGTCTAACTATGGCTACACCTTC. It codes for CASSLATGLRSNYGYTF.

The chain recombines TRBV28 with TRBJ2-5, with D possibly matching TRBD1 (6 bases). V lost 3 bases to trimming and J lost 2 bases, with 10 bases between them. The CDR3 is 14 amino acids. Germline assignment: CDR1 MDHEN and CDR2 SYDVKM. CDR3: CASSFFRGQETQYF. The CDR3 DNA is TGTGCCAGCAGTTTTTTCAGGGGTCAAGAGACCCAGTACTTC.

This clonotype was detected a few times. V and J are TRBV27 and TRBJ2-2; no clear D. The ends were cut back, 2 bases at V and 4 bases at J, with 8 bases in the middle. CDR3 size: 14 residues. Germline values: CDR1 MNHEY, CDR2 SMNVEV (reference sequence). The CDR3 sequence is CASSLAAATGELFF. The CDR3 DNA follows: TGTGCCAGCAGTTTAGCGGCCGCCACCGGGGAGCTGTTTTTT.

This clonotype was seen at least ten times. This chain uses TRBV7-8 with TRBJ2-1; TRBD2 matches 14 bases. Per the germline V gene, CDR1 is SGHVS and CDR2 is FQNEAQ. J was trimmed by 5 bases and V by 5 bases; bases with no gene match: 11. This CDR3 has 18 residues. In DNA, the CDR3 is TGTGCCAGCAGCGGGCGAACGTTGGGACTAGCGGGAGACAATGAGCAGTTCTTC. As protein: CASSGRTLGLAGDNEQFF.

This clonotype was observed a few times. The V call is TRBV5-1, the J call TRBJ2-5, with a possible D match to TRBD2 (5 bases). V dropped 6 bases and J dropped 1 base, with 16 bases sitting between them. This CDR3 is 15 amino acids long. CDR1 is SGHRS and CDR2 is YFSETQ in the germline V gene. CDR3 DNA sequence: TGCGCCAGCACCGGATCGGGAACCCGCCAAGAGACCCAGTACTTC. The encoded protein is CASTGSGTRQETQYF.

This clonotype was seen ten or more times. The rearrangement links TRBV2 to TRBJ2-1, with D hard to call. The CDR3 loop spans 18 amino acids. The V end lost 6 bases, the J end lost 4 bases, and 25 bases lay between the germline ends. The V gene's germline CDR1 is SNHLY and CDR2 FYNNEI. The CDR3 region is CASRAGEASFGDYNEQFF. CDR3 DNA sequence: TGTGCCAGCAGGGCCGGTGAGGCCAGCTTTGGAGATTACAATGAGCAGTTCTTC.

The chain carries TRBV7-9 and TRBJ1-2; maybe TRBD1 (6 bases). The CDR3 totals 13 residues. CDR1 is SEHNR, CDR2 FQNEAQ, per germline (reference sequence). V lost 8 bases and J 2 bases, leaving 12 bases between the germline ends. In DNA form, the CDR3 reads TGTGCCAGCGGCCAAACAGGGAACTATGGCTACACCTTC. Residues: CASGQTGNYGYTF.

The sample holds many counts of this clonotype. The chain joins TRBV27 to TRBJ2-5; D uncertain. Trimming pared 3 bases from V and 0 bases from J, leaving 2 bases between. Germline CDR1 is MNHEY and CDR2 is SMNVEV (reference sequence). This CDR3 contains 12 residues. In DNA form, the CDR3 reads TGTGCCAGCAGTTTCTACCAAGAGACCCAGTACTTC. It translates to CASSFYQETQYF.

This clonotype was seen only a few times. An end of the junction does not agree with germline; a read error may underlie this. The V gene is TRBV20-1, the J gene TRBJ1-5; TRBD1 matches 10 bases. CDR3 length equals 14 residues. Per the germline V gene, CDR1 is DFQATT and CDR2 is SNEGSKA (reference sequence). This CDR3 reads CSAGDRGLDQPQHF. Written as DNA, the CDR3 is TGCAGTGCTGGAGACAGGGGGCTGGATCAGCCCCAGCATTTT.

The chain has TRBV20-1 and TRBJ2-7; 7 bases match TRBD1. Germline CDR1 reads DFQATT; CDR2 reads SNEGSKA (reference sequence). This CDR3 has 16 amino acids. V trimming: 3 bases; J trimming: 2 bases; junction bases outside the gene matches: 13. CDR3 residues: CSARGQGEVDPYEQYF. Written as DNA, the CDR3 is TGCAGTGCTAGGGGTCAGGGGGAAGTGGACCCCTACGAGCAGTACTTC.

This clonotype showed up just a few times. The V gene is TRBV5-1, the J gene TRBJ2-7, with a weak D call TRBD1 (6 bases). This CDR3 is built from 13 residues. Germline CDR1 SGHRS, CDR2 YFSETQ. Deletions cut 4 bases from V and 3 bases from J, with 11 bases between. CDR3 loop: CASSRDNYYEQYF. The DNA of the CDR3 is TGCGCCAGCAGCCGGGACAATTACTACGAGCAGTACTTC.

In this sample, this clonotype turned up a few times. V gene TRBV15 combines with J gene TRBJ2-1, with D possibly matching TRBD2 (5 bases). Trimming pared 1 base from V and 8 bases from J, leaving 9 bases between. Germline V CDR1 and CDR2: LNHNV, YYDKDF (reference sequence). The CDR3 is 13 residues long. The CDR3 bases are TGTGCCACCAGCAGAGTGACTACGGATGAGCAGTTCTTC. Encoded protein: CATSRVTTDEQFF.

In this sample, this clonotype turned up a few times. The rearrangement uses TRBV29-1 and TRBJ2-7, with 8 bases identical to TRBD2. The germline CDR1 and CDR2 sequences are SQVTM and ANQGSEA. Trimming at V came to 7 bases and at J to 4 bases, leaving 15 bases not matched to a gene. The CDR3 runs 15 residues. CDR3 loop: CSAGPGGGGGYEQYF. In nucleotides, the CDR3 is TGCAGCGCCGGGCCCGGGGGGGGCGGCGGTTACGAGCAGTACTTC.

This chain uses TRBV11-1 with TRBJ2-7; 14 bases align to TRBD2. The V and J ends lost 5 bases and 3 bases, in that order; junction bases with no gene match: 6. This CDR3 is 16 amino acids long. Looked up from germline, CDR1 is SGHAT and CDR2 is FQDESV (reference sequence). The CDR3 DNA reads as TGTGCCAGCAGCCAGGGACTAGCGGGAGTGGACTACGAGCAGTACTTC. Translating gives CASSQGLAGVDYEQYF.

This chain links TRBV11-3 with TRBJ2-1; 12 bases agree with TRBD2. The ends lost 5 bases at V and 9 bases at J; junction bases unmatched: 11. The CDR3 loop spans 16 amino acids. In germline, CDR1 is SGHNT, CDR2 YENEEA. CDR3 bases: TGTGCCAGCAGCGAACTAGCGGGAGGCCCTCCGGTTGAGCAGTTCTTC. Protein: CASSELAGGPPVEQFF.

This clonotype was counted only a few times. This chain links TRBV10-3 with TRBJ2-7; 9 bases are shared with TRBD1. Germline V gives CDR1 ENHRY, CDR2 SYGVKD. The CDR3 has 13 residues. Unmatched junction bases numbered 5, after V lost 5 bases and J lost 6 bases. For the CDR3, the DNA is TGTGCCATCAGTCCGGGACAGGGTTCCGAGCAGTACTTC. Protein: CAISPGQGSEQYF.

This clonotype was recorded many times. The chain recombines TRBV14 with TRBJ2-1, with unresolved D. The V and J ends lost 6 bases and 6 bases respectively, with 6 bases between them. This CDR3 has 11 residues. Germline-derived CDR1 and CDR2 are SGHDN and FVKESK. CDR3 coding DNA: TGTGCCAGCAGTCACGGCAATGAGCAGTTCTTC. Its protein is CASSHGNEQFF.

The sample holds many counts of this clonotype. This chain connects TRBV28 to TRBJ2-5; D may be TRBD1 (6 bases). The germline V gene encodes CDR1 MDHEN and CDR2 SYDVKM. The CDR3 totals 12 residues. Trimming left V 8 bases short and J 5 bases short, with 12 bases between. The CDR3: CASGTGLETQYF. The CDR3 bases are TGTGCCAGCGGAACAGGGTTGGAGACCCAGTACTTC.